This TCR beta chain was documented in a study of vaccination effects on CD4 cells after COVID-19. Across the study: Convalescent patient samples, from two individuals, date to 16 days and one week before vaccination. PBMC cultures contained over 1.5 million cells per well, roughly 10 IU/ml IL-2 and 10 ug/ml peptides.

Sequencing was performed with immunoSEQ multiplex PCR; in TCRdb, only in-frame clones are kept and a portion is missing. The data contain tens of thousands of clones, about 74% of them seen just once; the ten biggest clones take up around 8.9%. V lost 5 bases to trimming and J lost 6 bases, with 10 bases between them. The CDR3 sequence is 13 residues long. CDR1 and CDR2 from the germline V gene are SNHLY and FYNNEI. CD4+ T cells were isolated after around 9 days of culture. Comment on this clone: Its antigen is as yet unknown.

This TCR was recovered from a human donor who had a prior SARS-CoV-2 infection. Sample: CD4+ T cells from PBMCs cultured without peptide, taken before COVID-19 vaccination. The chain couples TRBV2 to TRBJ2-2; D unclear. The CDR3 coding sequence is TGTGCCAGCAGTTCCGGGTCCCCCGGGGAGCTGTTTTTT. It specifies CASSSGSPGELFF.